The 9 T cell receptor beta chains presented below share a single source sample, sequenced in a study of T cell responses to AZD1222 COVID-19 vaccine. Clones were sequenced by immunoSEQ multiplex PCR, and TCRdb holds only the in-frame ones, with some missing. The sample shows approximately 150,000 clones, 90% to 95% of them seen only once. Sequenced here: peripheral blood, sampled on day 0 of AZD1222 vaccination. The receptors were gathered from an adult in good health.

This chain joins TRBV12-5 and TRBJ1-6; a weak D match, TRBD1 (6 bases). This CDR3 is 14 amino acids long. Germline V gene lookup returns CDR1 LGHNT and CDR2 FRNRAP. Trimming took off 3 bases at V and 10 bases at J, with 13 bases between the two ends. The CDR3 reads CASGLSAGASPLHF. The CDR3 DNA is TGTGCTAGTGGTTTATCGGCAGGGGCCTCACCCCTCCACTTT.

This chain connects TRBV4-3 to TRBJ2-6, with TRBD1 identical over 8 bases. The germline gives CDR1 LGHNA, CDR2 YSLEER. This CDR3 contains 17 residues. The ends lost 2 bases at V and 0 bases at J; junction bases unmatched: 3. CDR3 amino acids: CASSQRTGLSGANVLTF. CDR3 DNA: TGCGCCAGCAGCCAAAGGACAGGGCTCTCTGGGGCCAACGTCCTGACTTTC.

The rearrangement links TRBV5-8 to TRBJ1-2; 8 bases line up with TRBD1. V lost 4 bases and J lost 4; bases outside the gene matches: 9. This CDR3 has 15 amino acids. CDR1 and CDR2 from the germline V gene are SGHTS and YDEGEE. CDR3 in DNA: TGTGCCAGCAGCCCCGGACAGGGTTTGGCCTATGGCTACACCTTC. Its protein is CASSPGQGLAYGYTF. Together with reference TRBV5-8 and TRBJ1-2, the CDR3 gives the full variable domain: EAGVTQSPTHLIKTRGQQATLRCSPISGHTSVYWYQQALGLGLQFLLWYDEGEERNRGNFPPRFSGRQFPNYSSELNVNALELEDSALYLCASSPGQGLAYGYTFGSGTRLTVV.

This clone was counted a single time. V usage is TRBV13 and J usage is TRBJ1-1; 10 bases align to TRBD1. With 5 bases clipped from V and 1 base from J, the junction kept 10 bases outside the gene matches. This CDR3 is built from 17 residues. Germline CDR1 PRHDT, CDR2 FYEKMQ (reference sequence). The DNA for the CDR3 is TGTGCCAGCAGCCCCCGACCGGGACAGGGGAGGAACACTGAAGCTTTCTTT. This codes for CASSPRPGQGRNTEAFF.

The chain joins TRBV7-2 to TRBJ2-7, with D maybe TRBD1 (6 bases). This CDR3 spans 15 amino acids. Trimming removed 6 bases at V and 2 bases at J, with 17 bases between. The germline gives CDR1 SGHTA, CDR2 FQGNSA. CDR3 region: CASSPGQGIPYEQYF. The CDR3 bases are TGTGCCAGCAGTCCCGGGCAGGGGATCCCCTACGAGCAGTACTTC.

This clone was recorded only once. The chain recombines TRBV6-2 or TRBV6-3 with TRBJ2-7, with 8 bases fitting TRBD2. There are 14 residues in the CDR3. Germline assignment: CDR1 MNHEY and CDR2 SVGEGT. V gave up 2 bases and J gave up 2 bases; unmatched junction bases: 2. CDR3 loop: CASSYTGGPYEQYF. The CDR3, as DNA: TGTGCCAGCAGTTACACGGGAGGGCCCTACGAGCAGTACTTC.

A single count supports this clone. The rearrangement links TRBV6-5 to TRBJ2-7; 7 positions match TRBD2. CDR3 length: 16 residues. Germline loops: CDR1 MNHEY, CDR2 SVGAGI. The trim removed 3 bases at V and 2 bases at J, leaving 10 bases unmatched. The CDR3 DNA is TGTGCCAGCAGTTATTCAAGGAGCGGGGTGACCTACGAGCAGTACTTC. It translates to CASSYSRSGVTYEQYF.

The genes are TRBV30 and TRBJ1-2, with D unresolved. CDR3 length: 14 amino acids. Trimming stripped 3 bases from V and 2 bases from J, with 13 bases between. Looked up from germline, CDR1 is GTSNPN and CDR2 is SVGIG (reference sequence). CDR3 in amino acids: CAWSVVDTNYGYTF. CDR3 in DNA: TGTGCCTGGAGCGTAGTAGATACCAACTATGGCTACACCTTC.

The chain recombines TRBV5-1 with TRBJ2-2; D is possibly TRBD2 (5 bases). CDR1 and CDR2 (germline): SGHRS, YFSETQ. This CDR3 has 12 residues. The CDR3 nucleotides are TGCGCTTCTGGAGGCAACACCGGGGAGCTGTTTTTT. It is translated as CASGGNTGELFF. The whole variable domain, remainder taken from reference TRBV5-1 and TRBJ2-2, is KAGVTQTPRYLIKTRGQQVTLSCSPISGHRSVSWYQQTPGQGLQFLFEYFSETQRNKGNFPGRFSGRQFSNSRSEMNVSTLELGDSALYLCASGGNTGELFFGEGSRLTVL.